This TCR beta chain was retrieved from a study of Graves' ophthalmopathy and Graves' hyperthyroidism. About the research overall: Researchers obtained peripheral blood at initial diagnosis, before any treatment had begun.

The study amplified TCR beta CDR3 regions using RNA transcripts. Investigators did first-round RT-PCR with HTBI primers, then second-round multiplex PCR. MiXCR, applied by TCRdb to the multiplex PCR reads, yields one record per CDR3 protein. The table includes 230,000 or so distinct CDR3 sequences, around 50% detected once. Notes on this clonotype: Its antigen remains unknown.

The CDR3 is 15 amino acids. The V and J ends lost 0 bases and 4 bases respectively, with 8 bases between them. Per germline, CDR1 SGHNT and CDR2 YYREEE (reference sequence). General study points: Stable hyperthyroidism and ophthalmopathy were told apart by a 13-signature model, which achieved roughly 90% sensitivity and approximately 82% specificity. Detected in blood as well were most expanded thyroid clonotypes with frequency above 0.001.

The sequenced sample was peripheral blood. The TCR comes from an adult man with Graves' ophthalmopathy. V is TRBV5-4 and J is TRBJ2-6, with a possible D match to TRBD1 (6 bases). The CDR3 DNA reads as TGTGCCAGCAGCTTGGGGGGGCAAGGGGCCAACGTCCTGACTTTC. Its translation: CASSLGGQGANVLTF.